This entry is about one TCR beta chain. Its target is not known. The iRepertoire nested amplicon-rescue multiplex PCR amplified TCR alpha and beta CDR3s from RNA. Input was about 95-400 ng of tissue mRNA or PBMC total RNA. TCRdb re-analysed the multiplex PCR reads in MiXCR, keeping a single row per CDR3 protein. The repertoire has 300,000 to 400,000 distinct CDR3 sequences, around 45% of them found once; the top ten carry more than 10%. This record belongs to a study of glioma-infiltrating T cells. Overall study context: Presurgical dexamethasone in glioma patients lasted six or fewer days. Sequencing aimed for roughly 4.5- to 11-fold coverage of about 940,000 peripheral T cells.

Study-wide results and limits: Shared blood CDR3 signature motifs marked patients with low tissue-blood divergence.

V lost 5 bases to trimming and J lost 4 bases; unmatched junction nucleotides: 10. The CDR3 is made up of 15 amino acids. Germline CDR1 and CDR2: SGHTA and FQGNSA. The rearrangement joins TRBV7-2 to TRBJ1-2; 7 positions match TRBD1. This clonotype was sampled from a human donor with low-grade glioma or glioblastoma, undergoing nonglioma brain surgery, or in good health (not recorded which). The sequenced material came from glioma tissue, nonneoplastic brain tissue, or PBMCs (not recorded which). This chain's CDR3 is CASSLTGPTLYGYTF. CDR3 sequence (DNA): TGTGCCAGCAGCCTGACAGGGCCGACCCTCTATGGCTACACCTTC.